This entry lists 27 T cell receptor beta chains sequenced from one sample in a study of T-cell reconstitution after alpha-beta-depleted transplantation in children. Preparation of the TCRbeta library used unique molecular identifiers. TCRdb ran MiXCR on the PCR reads and lists one entry per CDR3 protein. The top ten hold about 2.2% of the sample, which has hundreds of thousands of distinct CDR3 sequences, 13% seen once. The sequencing here drew on PBMCs, mostly from graft donor cells, taken 360 days after TCRalphabeta/CD19-depleted stem cell transplant. Receptors originate from a male patient younger than 18 who had a stem cell transplant for acute myeloid leukemia, so the T cells may come from the graft donor.

There are a few counts of this clonotype. The chain combines TRBV19 with TRBJ2-7; 11 bases are a match to TRBD2. The CDR3 runs 16 residues. Germline V gives CDR1 LNHDA, CDR2 SQIVND (reference sequence). V was pared by 3 bases and J by 3 bases, with 7 bases of the junction left unmatched. The CDR3 here is CASSIRGLADGYEQYF. CDR3 DNA sequence: TGTGCCAGTAGTATTCGGGGACTAGCGGACGGCTACGAGCAGTACTTC.

This clonotype was seen more than once but under ten times. This sequence joins TRBV20-1 and TRBJ2-1; 10 positions match TRBD2. CDR3 length: 15 residues. Germline CDR1 DFQATT, CDR2 SNEGSKA (reference sequence). Unmatched junction bases numbered 14, after V lost 6 bases and J lost 9 bases. The CDR3 region is CSANRLSGRVGEQFF. As DNA, the CDR3 is TGCAGTGCCAACCGCCTGAGCGGGAGGGTGGGTGAGCAGTTCTTC.

This chain connects TRBV30 to TRBJ2-1; 11 positions agree with TRBD2. V was pared by 0 bases and J by 2 bases, with 0 bases of the junction left unmatched. This CDR3 comprises 15 residues. The germline V gene encodes CDR1 GTSNPN and CDR2 SVGIG (reference sequence). The DNA for the CDR3 is TGTGCCTGGAGTGTACTAGCGGGAGCCTACAATGAGCAGTTCTTC. Translation gives CAWSVLAGAYNEQFF.

The chain couples TRBV28 to TRBJ2-7; perhaps D is TRBD1 or TRBD2 (5 bases each). This CDR3 has 14 amino acids. CDR1 is MDHEN and CDR2 is SYDVKM in the germline V gene. Deletions cut 5 bases from V and 3 bases from J, with 14 bases between. The CDR3 loop reads CASSPVGAVYEQYF. CDR3 DNA: TGTGCCAGCAGTCCCGTCGGGGCTGTCTACGAGCAGTACTTC.

This clonotype was recorded a few times. This chain connects TRBV12-5 to TRBJ2-1; tentatively, D is TRBD1 or TRBD2 (6 bases each). V lost 1 base and J 2 bases, leaving 9 bases between the germline ends. This CDR3 is built from 15 residues. The germline V gene encodes CDR1 LGHNT and CDR2 FRNRAP. The CDR3 DNA reads TGTGCTAGTGGTTTGGGGGGGGCGGCCTACAATGAGCAGTTCTTC. This translates into CASGLGGAAYNEQFF. Supplemented by reference TRBV12-5 and TRBJ2-1, the full variable domain reads DARVTQTPRHKVTEMGQEVTMRCQPILGHNTVFWYRQTMMQGLELLAYFRNRAPLDDSGMPKDRFSAEMPDATLATLKIQPSEPRDSAVYFCASGLGGAAYNEQFFGPGTRLTVL.

This clonotype was detected a few times. This chain links TRBV7-3 with TRBJ2-2; 8 nucleotides agree with TRBD2. This CDR3 is built from 15 residues. Per germline, CDR1 SGHTA and CDR2 FQGTGA. Trimming took 8 bases from V and 6 from J; bases not matched to a gene: 11. In nucleotides, the CDR3 is TGTGCCAGCGGCACTAGCGGCCCTACCGCCGGGGAGCTGTTTTTT. Amino acids: CASGTSGPTAGELFF.

The chain has TRBV7-9 and TRBJ2-1, with 12 bases identical to TRBD2. CDR1 and CDR2 (germline): SEHNR, FQNEAQ (reference sequence). CDR3 length: 17 residues. The V segment lost 0 bases and the J segment 7 bases; nucleotides outside the gene matches: 7. CDR3 bases: TGTGCCAGCAGCTTAGCGGGGACTAGCGGGTTAGGAAATGAGCAGTTCTTC. This sequence encodes CASSLAGTSGLGNEQFF.

This clonotype showed up just a few times. The V gene is TRBV20-1, the J gene TRBJ2-3, with TRBD2 as a possible D gene (5 bases). V lost 0 bases and J 2 bases, leaving 9 bases between the germline ends. The CDR3 contains 14 residues. In germline, CDR1 is DFQATT, CDR2 SNEGSKA (reference sequence). As DNA, the CDR3 is TGCAGTGCTAGAGACCAGCGGACCACAGATACGCAGTATTTT. Translation: CSARDQRTTDTQYF.

This clonotype was found a few times. This sequence joins TRBV16 and TRBJ2-7, with D perhaps matching TRBD1 (5 bases). The germline V and J ends were trimmed by 4 bases and 5 bases, with 15 bases remaining between them. Germline values: CDR1 KGHSY, CDR2 FQNENV. The CDR3 is 14 residues long. The CDR3 nucleotides are TGTGCCAGCAGCCCTCCCCAGGGTCCCCACGAGCAGTACTTC. It is translated as CASSPPQGPHEQYF.

As regards this clonotype: A much larger clonotype is one base distant, so this may be a read error. This chain uses TRBV7-2 with TRBJ2-3; 12 nucleotides match TRBD2. This CDR3 contains 16 residues. From germline, CDR1 is SGHTA and CDR2 FQGNSA. The J segment lost 7 bases and the V segment lost 5 bases, leaving 10 bases of the junction unmatched. CDR3 in amino acids: CASSTRLAGAAYTQYF. For the CDR3, the DNA is TGTGCCAGCAGCACCCGACTAGCGGGAGCCGCATATACGCAGTATTTT.

The chain has TRBV7-9 and TRBJ2-3; the match to TRBD2 covers 11 bases. Germline assignment: CDR1 SEHNR and CDR2 FQNEAQ (reference sequence). The V gene end was trimmed by 5 bases and the J gene end by 5 bases; junction bases not matched to a gene: 9. This CDR3 has 16 residues. CDR3 coding DNA: TGTGCCAGCAGCCCAACTAGCGGGAGTACATTAGATACGCAGTATTTT. It codes for CASSPTSGSTLDTQYF.

This clonotype was picked up a small number of times. For the CDR3, the DNA is TGTGCCACCAGTGATTTGCGAGGAGGGCAGTACTTC. Amino acid sequence: CATSDLRGGQYF. J is TRBJ2-7 and V is TRBV24-1; tentative D call: TRBD2 (5 bases). V was shortened by 0 bases and J by 9 bases, with 8 bases between the two germline ends. There are 12 residues in the CDR3. In germline, CDR1 is KGHDR, CDR2 SFDVKD.

To note about this clonotype: One end of the junction does not line up with germline, which may come from a read error. This chain connects TRBV6-5 to TRBJ1-5, with D possibly TRBD1 on 5 matching bases. This CDR3 contains 13 residues. CDR1 and CDR2 from the germline V gene are MNHEY and SVGAGI. CDR3: CVSARDWNQPQHF. The CDR3, as DNA: TGTGTCAGCGCCAGGGATTGGAATCAGCCCCAGCATTTT.

This clonotype has at least ten counts. The chain is built from TRBV4-3 and TRBJ2-1; 8 nucleotides agree with TRBD2. The CDR3 consists of 13 residues. V shed 7 bases, J shed 7 bases, and the junction held 6 bases outside the gene matches. The V gene's germline CDR1 is LGHNA and CDR2 YSLEER. For the CDR3, the DNA is TGCGCCAGCAAGGCTAGCGGGCAGAATGAGCAGTTCTTC. It is translated as CASKASGQNEQFF.

The table lists this clonotype with many counts. CDR3 sequence: CASRRLAVSTDTQYF. The CDR3 nucleotides read TGCGCCAGCAGACGACTAGCGGTTAGCACAGATACGCAGTATTTT. The V and J genes are TRBV5-1 and TRBJ2-3, with 9 bases matching TRBD2. The CDR3 spans 15 residues. Germline V CDR1 and CDR2: SGHRS, YFSETQ. The V and J ends lost 5 bases and 0 bases, in that order; junction bases with no gene match: 4.

This clonotype was seen repeatedly, ten times or more. The chain combines TRBV20-1 with TRBJ2-1; 9 bases agree with TRBD2. The V gene end was trimmed by 1 base and the J gene end by 4 bases; junction bases not matched to a gene: 2. CDR3 length: 14 residues. Germline V gene sequence: CDR1 DFQATT, CDR2 SNEGSKA (reference sequence). CDR3 in DNA: TGCAGTGCTAGAGGAGCGGGAGGATACAATGAGCAGTTCTTC. It encodes CSARGAGGYNEQFF.

The rearrangement links TRBV12-3 or TRBV12-4 to TRBJ2-5; 11 bases are shared with TRBD2. V shed 7 bases and J 5 bases; nucleotides not matched to a gene: 6. The CDR3 length is 14 residues. In nucleotides, the CDR3 is TGTGCCAGCACCACTAGCGGGAGAGGGGAGACCCAGTACTTC. Protein sequence: CASTTSGRGETQYF.

V is TRBV25-1 and J is TRBJ2-7; 11 bases agree with TRBD1. The CDR3 has 15 amino acids. CDR1 is MGHDK, CDR2 SYGVNS, per germline. V lost 2 bases to trimming and J lost 6 bases; unmatched junction nucleotides: 6. CDR3 sequence (DNA): TGTGCCAGCAGTGAAGTTGGGGACAGGGGGGCCGAGCAGTACTTC. Its translation: CASSEVGDRGAEQYF.

This clonotype was counted at least ten times. The rearrangement joins TRBV24-1 to TRBJ2-3; D is possibly TRBD1 (6 bases). CDR3 size: 17 residues. Germline V gives CDR1 KGHDR, CDR2 SFDVKD. V lost 4 bases and J lost 3, with 19 bases in between. The CDR3 bases are TGTGCCACCAGTGACCCCCAGGGGTTAGGTGGAACAGATACGCAGTATTTT. It codes for CATSDPQGLGGTDTQYF.

The DNA for the CDR3 is TGCGCCAGCAGCCCTGAGCCCCGGGAGCTGTTTTTT. It yields the protein CASSPEPRELFF. The rearrangement joins TRBV5-1 to TRBJ2-2, with no clear D. This CDR3 region has 12 residues. Germline loops: CDR1 SGHRS, CDR2 YFSETQ. Trimming pared 4 bases from V and 9 bases from J, leaving 10 bases between.

The table lists this clonotype with a few counts. The V gene is TRBV7-2, the J gene TRBJ1-3, with D unclear. V was pared by 4 bases and J by 2 bases, with 9 bases between. Germline CDR1 SGHTA, CDR2 FQGNSA. The CDR3 contains 14 residues. Here the CDR3 DNA reads TGTGCCAGCAGCTGGCGAGGGACTGGAAACACCATATATTTT. Protein: CASSWRGTGNTIYF.

V and J are TRBV7-2 and TRBJ2-7; D is uncertain. This CDR3 has 15 amino acids. Trimming took 1 base from V and 2 from J, leaving 12 bases between them. The germline V gene encodes CDR1 SGHTA and CDR2 FQGNSA. This CDR3 is CASSLDGSPTYEQYF. The CDR3 region has the DNA TGTGCCAGCAGCTTAGATGGGTCACCCACCTACGAGCAGTACTTC.

This clonotype was found many times. V usage is TRBV5-1 and J usage is TRBJ2-1; D is undetermined. V dropped 0 bases and J dropped 7 bases, with 11 bases sitting between them. CDR1 and CDR2 (germline): SGHRS, YFSETQ. The CDR3 consists of 14 residues. Written as DNA, the CDR3 is TGCGCCAGCAGCTTGGTCGACCGCCGGAATGAGCAGTTCTTC. The encoded protein is CASSLVDRRNEQFF.

Only a few counts were recorded for this clonotype. V gene TRBV12-3 or TRBV12-4 combines with J gene TRBJ2-5, with 7 bases lining up with TRBD2. The CDR3 length is 15 residues. Trimming cost V 8 bases and J 4 bases; bases outside gene matches: 13. The CDR3 DNA is TGTGCCAGCCTAACCTGGGGGGGAGCGGCAGAGACCCAGTACTTC. Residues: CASLTWGGAAETQYF.

The sample holds a few counts of this clonotype. This rearrangement joins TRBV18 to TRBJ2-1; 8 positions match TRBD2. The CDR3 consists of 15 residues. Germline-derived CDR1 and CDR2 are KGHSH and LQKENI. V shed 4 bases and J 4 bases; nucleotides not matched to a gene: 6. CDR3 amino acids: CASSQTGTRYNEQFF. CDR3 DNA: TGTGCCAGCTCACAAACCGGGACTAGGTACAATGAGCAGTTCTTC.

The sample holds a few counts of this clonotype. The rearrangement links TRBV20-1 to TRBJ1-1, with D hard to call. The CDR3 is 15 amino acids. Between the trimmed V and J ends, which lost 0 bases and 1 base, there was a span of 12 bases. Germline V gene lookup returns CDR1 DFQATT and CDR2 SNEGSKA (reference sequence). The DNA of the CDR3 is TGCAGTGCTAGAGATCTCTCCTCTGGGAACACTGAAGCTTTCTTT. It specifies CSARDLSSGNTEAFF.

This clonotype was recorded at least ten times. The rearrangement uses TRBV3-1 and TRBJ2-1; no firm D call. CDR1 and CDR2 (germline): LGHDT, YNNKEL (reference sequence). The CDR3 is 15 residues long. The V end was cut by 0 bases, the J end by 0 bases, with 6 bases between. The CDR3 sequence: CASSQDSSSYNEQFF. CDR3 in DNA: TGTGCCAGCAGCCAAGATTCCAGCTCCTACAATGAGCAGTTCTTC.